These 19 T cell receptor beta chains were sequenced from one sample in a study of blood T cell repertoires in COVID-19. Sequenced by immunoSEQ multiplex PCR; TCRdb stores in-frame clones only, minus some. The sample carries approximately 210,000 clones, around 95% recorded once. The source material was peripheral blood. The receptors derive from a man younger than 40 with COVID-19, enrolled during active disease.

The CDR3 sequence is CATSRDRTAPAGYTF. CDR3 in DNA: TGTGCCACCAGCAGAGATCGGACAGCCCCGGCGGGCTACACCTTC. The chain carries TRBV15 and TRBJ1-2, with a possible D match to TRBD1 (6 bases). Trimming shortened V by 0 bases and J by 8 bases, and 16 bases separated the two germline ends. The germline CDR1 and CDR2 sequences are LNHNV and YYDKDF (reference sequence). The CDR3 contains 15 residues.

The chain links TRBV6-4 to TRBJ1-1; the match to TRBD1 covers 7 bases. The V and J ends lost 3 bases and 4 bases, in that order; junction bases with no gene match: 5. The germline gives CDR1 MRHNA, CDR2 SNTAGT. The CDR3 consists of 14 residues. The CDR3, as DNA: TGTGCCAGCAGTGAAGTCGCAGGGGGCACTGAAGCTTTCTTT. This translates into CASSEVAGGTEAFF.

This chain uses TRBV6-6 with TRBJ1-4, with unresolved D. Germline V gene sequence: CDR1 MNHNY, CDR2 SVGAGI (reference sequence). V was trimmed by 0 bases and J by 3 bases, leaving 2 bases between them. CDR3 length: 13 amino acids. CDR3 residues: CASSYSANEKLFF. CDR3 in DNA: TGTGCCAGCAGTTACTCCGCTAATGAAAAACTGTTTTTT.

The chain uses TRBV25-1 and TRBJ2-3; D is possibly TRBD1 (5 bases). Germline assignment: CDR1 MGHDK and CDR2 SYGVNS. Deletions cut 2 bases from V and 1 base from J, with 10 bases between. This CDR3 has 15 residues. CDR3 region: CASSEQGWGTDTQYF. CDR3 nucleotides: TGTGCCAGCAGTGAACAGGGTTGGGGCACAGATACGCAGTATTTT.

The rearrangement links TRBV2 to TRBJ2-7; TRBD1 agrees at 10 bases. The germline CDR1 and CDR2 sequences are SNHLY and FYNNEI. The CDR3 is 14 amino acids. Losses at the gene ends were 4 bases for V and 2 bases for J; bases not matched to a gene: 2. CDR3 in DNA: TGTGCCAGCAGTGGGGACAGGGGAGCCTACGAGCAGTACTTC. Amino acids: CASSGDRGAYEQYF.

This clone was found a few times. The rearrangement links TRBV9 to TRBJ2-5; maybe TRBD2 (7 bases). The V end lost 3 bases, the J end lost 0 bases, and 12 bases lay between the germline ends. This CDR3 comprises 15 residues. Germline loops: CDR1 SGDLS, CDR2 YYNGEE. The CDR3 spells CASSGGRGYQETQYF. The DNA of the CDR3 is TGTGCCAGCAGCGGAGGGAGGGGGTACCAAGAGACCCAGTACTTC.

This chain links TRBV3-1 (or the pseudogene TRBV3-2) with TRBJ1-4, with no clear D. The CDR3 length is 12 residues. Germline V gene data show CDR1 as LGHDT and CDR2 as YNNKEL (reference sequence). The germline V and J ends were trimmed by 1 base and 8 bases, with 5 bases remaining between them. This CDR3 reads CASSQGAEKLFF. CDR3 DNA: TGTGCCAGCAGCCAAGGGGCGGAAAAACTGTTTTTT.

In the case of this clone: The same CDR3 can be traced to other DNA sequences in this sample. The chain is built from TRBV7-7 and TRBJ2-2, with D possibly being TRBD2 (8 bases). There are 16 residues in the CDR3. Germline V CDR1 and CDR2: SSHAT, FNYEAQ (reference sequence). The ends were cut back, 5 bases at V and 5 bases at J, with 18 bases in the middle. CDR3 DNA sequence: TGTGCCAGCAGCCCCGGGAGGGGGCGAGGTACCGGGGAGCTGTTTTTT. Its translation is CASSPGRGRGTGELFF. Full variable domain (remainder filled in from reference TRBV7-7 and TRBJ2-2): GAGVSQSPRYKVTKRGQDVTLRCDPISSHATLYWYQQALGQGPEFLTYFNYEAQPDKSGLPSDRFSAERPEGSISTLTIQRTEQRDSAMYRCASSPGRGRGTGELFFGEGSRLTVL.

The chain employs TRBV2 and TRBJ2-1, with TRBD2 matching 7 bases. The CDR3 sequence is 13 residues long. V trimming: 4 bases; J trimming: 7 bases; junction bases outside the gene matches: 4. Germline V lookup: CDR1 SNHLY, CDR2 FYNNEI. The CDR3: CASSGTSANEQFF. The CDR3 nucleotides read TGTGCCAGCAGTGGTACTAGCGCGAATGAGCAGTTCTTC.

V and J are TRBV3-1 (or the pseudogene TRBV3-2) and TRBJ1-1; D remains unclear. V was pared by 4 bases and J by 1 base, with 13 bases between. The CDR3 has 15 residues. Germline lookup yields CDR1 LGHDT and CDR2 YNNKEL (reference sequence). The CDR3, as DNA: TGTGCCAGCAGCCGAACGGACGGAGGGAACACTGAAGCTTTCTTT. Translation: CASSRTDGGNTEAFF.

This clone has a handful of counts. This chain links TRBV2 with TRBJ1-2; 8 nucleotides line up with TRBD1. The CDR3 runs to 13 residues. V gave up 3 bases and J gave up 7 bases; unmatched junction bases: 4. The germline V gene has CDR1 SNHLY and CDR2 FYNNEI. The CDR3 reads CASSETGEGGYTF. In DNA, the CDR3 is TGTGCCAGCAGTGAGACAGGGGAGGGTGGCTACACCTTC.

The rearrangement joins TRBV15 to TRBJ2-3; D may be TRBD1 (6 bases). Per germline, CDR1 LNHNV and CDR2 YYDKDF (reference sequence). This CDR3 comprises 16 residues. The V and J ends lost 0 bases and 4 bases respectively, with 14 bases between them. The CDR3 nucleotides read TGTGCCACCAGCAGAGATCGAGGGGGATGGGCAGATACGCAGTATTTT. This encodes CATSRDRGGWADTQYF. Filled out from reference TRBV15 and TRBJ2-3, the complete variable domain reads DAMVIQNPRYQVTQFGKPVTLSCSQTLNHNVMYWYQQKSSQAPKLLFHYYDKDFNNEADTPDNFQSRRPNTSFCFLDIRSPGLGDTAMYLCATSRDRGGWADTQYFGPGTRLTVL.

V gene TRBV9 combines with J gene TRBJ2-1; 13 bases are a match to TRBD2. The germline V gene has CDR1 SGDLS and CDR2 YYNGEE. J gave up 8 bases and V 0 bases, and 11 bases lay outside the gene matches. This CDR3 comprises 18 residues. The CDR3 is CASSVESWTSGGGHEQFF. The CDR3, as DNA: TGTGCCAGCAGCGTAGAATCTTGGACTAGCGGGGGCGGGCATGAGCAGTTCTTC.

This sequence joins TRBV30 and TRBJ2-7; 8 positions match TRBD1. J lost 6 bases, V lost 0 bases, and 10 bases had no gene match. Germline loops: CDR1 GTSNPN, CDR2 SVGIG (reference sequence). This CDR3 has 15 residues. The CDR3 coding sequence is TGTGCCTGGAGTGTCCCCGGGCAGGGGGCGATCGAGCAGTACTTC. Amino acids: CAWSVPGQGAIEQYF. Supplemented by reference TRBV30 and TRBJ2-7, the full variable domain reads SQTIHQWPATLVQPVGSPLSLECTVEGTSNPNLYWYRQAAGRGLQLLFYSVGIGQISSEVPQNLSASRPQDRQFILSSKKLLLSDSGFYLCAWSVPGQGAIEQYFGPGTRLTVT.

This clone showed up just once. The gene calls are TRBV2 and TRBJ1-1; TRBD1 matches 10 bases. The germline gives CDR1 SNHLY, CDR2 FYNNEI. The V and J ends lost 7 bases and 1 base, in that order; junction bases with no gene match: 6. The CDR3 length is 15 residues. The CDR3 sequence is CASMGQGLTNTEAFF. The CDR3 bases are TGTGCCAGCATGGGACAGGGGTTAACGAACACTGAAGCTTTCTTT.

The gene calls are TRBV9 and TRBJ2-1; D may be TRBD2 (5 bases). The CDR3 extends over 13 amino acids. Trimming left V 4 bases short and J 7 bases short, with 12 bases between. Germline CDR1 and CDR2: SGDLS and YYNGEE. CDR3 amino acids: CASSLDYINEQFF. The DNA of the CDR3 is TGTGCCAGCAGCCTCGACTACATAAATGAGCAGTTCTTC.

The gene calls are TRBV5-1 and TRBJ1-2; D is undetermined. Germline loops: CDR1 SGHRS, CDR2 YFSETQ. This CDR3 has 12 residues. The ends were cut back, 1 base at V and 6 bases at J, with 7 bases in the middle. The CDR3, as DNA: TGCGCCAGCAGCTTGATTCAGAATGGCTACACCTTC. Its protein product is CASSLIQNGYTF.

The chain is built from TRBV30 and TRBJ1-4; D may be TRBD1 (6 bases). With 6 bases removed from V and 3 bases from J, the gap between germline ends came to 11 bases. The CDR3 contains 13 residues. The germline CDR1 and CDR2 sequences are GTSNPN and SVGIG (reference sequence). CDR3 nucleotides: TGTGCCTGCGGCAGGGGCCCTAATGAAAAACTGTTTTTT. Its translation: CACGRGPNEKLFF.

This sequence joins TRBV10-3 and TRBJ1-5; TRBD1 is a possible D gene (6 bases). The length of the CDR3 is 16 residues. The V and J ends lost 2 bases and 6 bases respectively, with 17 bases between them. Germline V gene data show CDR1 as ENHRY and CDR2 as SYGVKD. The CDR3 sequence is CAISERTVLSGQPQHF. The CDR3 DNA reads as TGTGCCATCAGTGAGCGGACAGTTCTGTCGGGTCAGCCCCAGCATTTT.